This TCR beta chain was identified in a study of early T cells in non-severe SARS-CoV-2 infection. This clonotype appeared many times. In TCRdb, the 5' RACE reads were re-called with MiXCR into one record per CDR3 protein. Of some 87,000 distinct CDR3 sequences in the sample, roughly 13% were seen once. This CDR3 contains 14 residues. Germline CDR1 KGHDR, CDR2 SFDVKD. The germline V and J ends were trimmed by 4 bases and 1 base, with 9 bases remaining between them. The sequenced sample consisted of whole blood. The chain links TRBV24-1 to TRBJ1-2; D is unclear. This receptor was identified in an adult who was a healthcare worker with PCR-confirmed SARS-CoV-2 infection or an uninfected control (not recorded which). The chain's CDR3 is CATSDTAVNYGYTF. CDR3 coding DNA: TGTGCCACCAGTGACACGGCCGTTAACTATGGCTACACCTTC.